This entry describes one TCR beta chain. Its antigen is not known. This sample was included in a study of shared clonotypes between healthy human individuals. Notes on the study in general: Relative to memory subsets, naive subsets generally showed larger estimated richness. Non-shared clonotypes displayed generation probabilities falling below those of clonotypes present in all four donors.

Germline V gene data show CDR1 as SGHRS and CDR2 as YFSETQ. J gave up 11 bases and V 4 bases, and 14 bases lay outside the gene matches. The CDR3 extends over 14 amino acids. Clones were sequenced by immunoSEQ multiplex PCR, and TCRdb holds only the in-frame ones, with some missing. The table records 2,500,000 or so clones, 93% of them present only once. Only Caucasian adults living in Nashville, Tennessee made up the donor group. The origin of this receptor is a man between 18 and 35 years old in good health. Some clones in this sample may be carry-over from other donors' samples. The chain employs TRBV5-1 and TRBJ2-5; 7 positions agree with TRBD2. The specimen was naive CD4+ T cells from PBMCs. Subset denoted: CD45RA+ positively selected. CDR3: CASSVTSVVEQQYF. For the CDR3, the DNA is TGCGCCAGCAGCGTTACTAGCGTGGTGGAACAGCAGTACTTC.